This T cell receptor (beta chain) derives from a study of blood T cells in healthy people across ages. Together with a sample-barcoded 5' primer, a J-beta primer mix was included in a second PCR lasting roughly 7 to 11 cycles. MiXCR, applied by TCRdb to the 5' RACE reads, yields one record per CDR3 protein. The sample contains hundreds of thousands of distinct CDR3 sequences, around two fifths of which appear only once. Each donor was a healthy Caucasian individual from Russia, aged 6 to 90. Extraction yielded at least 6 micrograms of total RNA per sample. This CDR3 contains 16 residues. Germline V gene data show CDR1 as SGDLS and CDR2 as YYNGEE. V dropped 0 bases and J dropped 6; count of bases not matched to a gene: 7. This clonotype has a handful of counts.

The rearrangement links TRBV9 to TRBJ2-1; TRBD1 aligns across 9 bases. The origin of this receptor is a man older than 75 in good health. The sample comprised blood. The CDR3 here is CASSVEGTGFRNEQFF. The CDR3 DNA reads as TGTGCCAGCAGCGTAGAAGGGACAGGGTTTCGCAATGAGCAGTTCTTC. Variable domain in full (rest from reference TRBV9 and TRBJ2-1): DSGVTQTPKHLITATGQRVTLRCSPRSGDLSVYWYQQSLDQGLQFLIQYYNGEERAKGNILERFSAQQFPDLHSELNLSSLELGDSALYFCASSVEGTGFRNEQFFGPGTRLTVL.